This TCR beta chain was captured in a study of monozygotic twins with inflammatory bowel disease. Whole-study findings and limits: Among IBD patients, TCRbeta diversity (inverse Simpson) was lower than in healthy co-twins. Versus healthy twins, IBD patients showed fewer clonotypes shared with others, especially with disease activity.

To note about this clonotype: Its target is unknown.

CDR3 length equals 15 residues. The germline gives CDR1 SEHNR, CDR2 FQNEAQ (reference sequence). The unique tags termed UMIs, each holding a 6-nucleotide sample barcode, were added by means of template switching. cDNA encoding TCRalpha and TCRbeta underwent two nested PCRs of around 15 and 10 cycles, each of which was followed by bead purification. TCRdb reanalyzed the 5' RACE reads and collapses them to one entry per CDR3 protein, without DNA. The table for this sample gives about 300,000 distinct CDR3 sequences. The sequenced material came from blood. This clonotype was sampled from a human donor with ulcerative colitis or Crohn's disease, or a healthy co-twin of an affected twin (not recorded which). The chain uses TRBV7-9 and TRBJ2-5; the D call of TRBD2 rests on TCRdb alone, since no DNA is present to check it. CDR3 loop: CASSLSGTIGETQYF.